A selection of T cell receptor beta chains follows, all from one sample in a study of blood T cell repertoires in COVID-19. The method was immunoSEQ multiplex PCR; TCRdb's version includes in-frame clones alone and lacks a portion of them. This sample has 120,000 to 150,000 clones, with 80% to 90% found just once. Sequenced: peripheral blood. Source of these receptors: a woman aged 55-69 years with active COVID-19. Each CDR3 is given with its conserved first and last residue.

V gene,J gene,CDR3 protein
TRBV4-1,TRBJ1-3,CASSQVAGAPPSGNTIYF
TRBV28,TRBJ2-3,CASSYDRGADTQYF
TRBV24-1,TRBJ1-1,CATRGQGPTEAFF
TRBV2,TRBJ2-5,CASSGLAGETQYF
TRBV15,TRBJ1-1,CATSGITGSLRNTEAFF
TRBV6-6,TRBJ1-1,CASRKDSANTEAFF
TRBV5-8,TRBJ1-6,CASSLNRGSSPLHF
TRBV5-1,TRBJ2-1,CASSLALAVNEQFF
TRBV5-1,TRBJ2-7,CASNLRGGPAYEQYF
TRBV27,TRBJ2-7,CASSLRQGSYEQYF
TRBV27,TRBJ2-5,CASNSGTQGTQYF
TRBV5-1,TRBJ2-3,CASSLMASGRSDTQYF
TRBV5-1,TRBJ1-2,CASSLGQNYGYTF
TRBV7-2,TRBJ2-2,CASSLDLAGGELFF
TRBV5-4,TRBJ2-1,CASSSTRTFHEQFF
TRBV5-6,TRBJ2-1,CASSLGGGGRLNEQFF
TRBV9,TRBJ2-5,CASSVALTPGTQYF
TRBV5-1,TRBJ2-3,CASSLKGTSGRATDTQYF
TRBV3-1/TRBV3-2,TRBJ1-5,CASSRGTGINQPQHF
TRBV18,TRBJ1-1,CASSPSTGGRNTEAFF
TRBV7-8,TRBJ1-3,CASSRDRGNTIYF
TRBV9,TRBJ1-3,CASSPRTGGLSGNTIYF
TRBV24-1,TRBJ2-3,CATSHRGPDTQYF
TRBV27,TRBJ1-4,CASSLSRFAKEKLFF
TRBV6-1,TRBJ2-3,CASSVLMGLADTDTQYF
TRBV2,TRBJ2-2,CASSVRGGELFF